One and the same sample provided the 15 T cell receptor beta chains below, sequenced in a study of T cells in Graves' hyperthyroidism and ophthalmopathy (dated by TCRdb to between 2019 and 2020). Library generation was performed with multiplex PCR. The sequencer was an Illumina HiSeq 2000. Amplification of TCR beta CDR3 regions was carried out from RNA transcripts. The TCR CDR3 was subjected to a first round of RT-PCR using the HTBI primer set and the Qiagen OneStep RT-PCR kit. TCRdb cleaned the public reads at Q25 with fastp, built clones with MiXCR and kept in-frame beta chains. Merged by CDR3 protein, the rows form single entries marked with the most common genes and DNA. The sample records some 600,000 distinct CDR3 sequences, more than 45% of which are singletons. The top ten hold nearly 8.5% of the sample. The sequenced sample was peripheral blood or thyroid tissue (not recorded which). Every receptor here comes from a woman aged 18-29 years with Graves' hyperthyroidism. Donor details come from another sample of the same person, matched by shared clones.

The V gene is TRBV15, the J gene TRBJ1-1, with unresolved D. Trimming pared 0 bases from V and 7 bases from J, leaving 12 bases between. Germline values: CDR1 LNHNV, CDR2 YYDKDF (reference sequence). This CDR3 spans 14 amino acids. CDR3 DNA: TGTGCCACCAGCAGAGAACTAGCGGGAGGTGAAGCTTTCTTT. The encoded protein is CATSRELAGGEAFF. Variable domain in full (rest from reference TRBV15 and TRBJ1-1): DAMVIQNPRYQVTQFGKPVTLSCSQTLNHNVMYWYQQKSSQAPKLLFHYYDKDFNNEADTPDNFQSRRPNTSFCFLDIRSPGLGDTAMYLCATSRELAGGEAFFGQGTRLTVV.

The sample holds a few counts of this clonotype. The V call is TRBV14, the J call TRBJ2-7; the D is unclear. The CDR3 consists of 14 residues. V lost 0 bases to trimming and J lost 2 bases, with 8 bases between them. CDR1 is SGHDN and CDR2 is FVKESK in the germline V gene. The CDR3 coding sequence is TGTGCCAGCAGCCAAGACCACATGGCCTACGAGCAGTACTTC. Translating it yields CASSQDHMAYEQYF. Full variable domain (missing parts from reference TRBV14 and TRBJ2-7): EAGVTQFPSHSVIEKGQTVTLRCDPISGHDNLYWYRRVMGKEIKFLLHFVKESKQDESGMPNNRFLAERTGGTYSTLKVQPAELEDSGVYFCASSQDHMAYEQYFGPGTRLTVT.

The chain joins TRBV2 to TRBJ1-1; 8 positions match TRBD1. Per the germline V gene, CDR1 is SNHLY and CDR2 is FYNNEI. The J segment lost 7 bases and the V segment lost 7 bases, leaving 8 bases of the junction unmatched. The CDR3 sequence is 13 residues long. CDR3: CASTLDRAGEAFF. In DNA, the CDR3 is TGTGCCAGCACCTTGGACAGGGCGGGTGAAGCTTTCTTT.

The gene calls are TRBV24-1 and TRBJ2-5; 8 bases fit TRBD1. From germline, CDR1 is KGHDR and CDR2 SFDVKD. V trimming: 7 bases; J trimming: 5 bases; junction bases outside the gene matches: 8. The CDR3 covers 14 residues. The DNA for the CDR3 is TGTGCCACCAGAAAGACAGGGGTAAGGGAGACCCAGTACTTC. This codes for CATRKTGVRETQYF.

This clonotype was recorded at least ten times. This chain's CDR3 is CASIALRGTEAFF. CDR3 nucleotide sequence: TGTGCCAGCATTGCCCTCAGGGGCACTGAAGCTTTCTTT. The chain has TRBV12-3 or TRBV12-4 and TRBJ1-1; perhaps TRBD1 as D (6 bases). The CDR3 covers 13 residues. V was clipped by 7 bases and J by 4 bases, with 13 bases between them.

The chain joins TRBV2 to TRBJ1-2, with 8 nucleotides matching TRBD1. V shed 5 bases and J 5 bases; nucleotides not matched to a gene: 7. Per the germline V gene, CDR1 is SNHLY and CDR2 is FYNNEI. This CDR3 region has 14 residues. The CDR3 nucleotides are TGTGCCAGCAGTTCCCCGGGACAGGAGTATGGCTACACCTTC. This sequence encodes CASSSPGQEYGYTF.

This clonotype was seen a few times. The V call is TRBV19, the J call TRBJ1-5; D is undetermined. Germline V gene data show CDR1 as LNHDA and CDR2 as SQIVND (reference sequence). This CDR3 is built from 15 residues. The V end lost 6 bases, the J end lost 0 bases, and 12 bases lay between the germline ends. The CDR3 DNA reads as TGTGCCAGTAGACCCCGGACGGATAGCAATCAGCCCCAGCATTTT. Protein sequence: CASRPRTDSNQPQHF.

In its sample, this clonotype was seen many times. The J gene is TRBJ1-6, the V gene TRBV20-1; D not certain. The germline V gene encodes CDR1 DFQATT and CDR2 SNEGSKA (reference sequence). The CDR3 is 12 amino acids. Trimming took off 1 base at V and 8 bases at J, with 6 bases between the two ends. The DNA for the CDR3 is TGCAGTGCTAGAGTTCTCTATTCACCCCTCCACTTT. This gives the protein CSARVLYSPLHF.

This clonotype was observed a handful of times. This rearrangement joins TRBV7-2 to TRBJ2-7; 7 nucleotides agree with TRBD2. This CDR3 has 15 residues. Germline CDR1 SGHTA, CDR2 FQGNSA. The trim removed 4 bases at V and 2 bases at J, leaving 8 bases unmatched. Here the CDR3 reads CASSSSGDYPYEQYF. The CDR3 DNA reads TGTGCCAGCAGCTCGTCGGGGGACTATCCCTACGAGCAGTACTTC.

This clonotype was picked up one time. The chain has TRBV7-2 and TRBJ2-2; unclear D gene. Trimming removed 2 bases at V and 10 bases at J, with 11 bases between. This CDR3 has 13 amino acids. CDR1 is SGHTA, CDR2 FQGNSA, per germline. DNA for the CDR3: TGTGCCAGCAGCTTAACGAGGACGGAGGAGCTGTTTTTT. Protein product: CASSLTRTEELFF.

CDR3 DNA: TGCAGCGTACTCCCGGGACAGACTATCTACGAGCAGTACTTC. Encoded protein: CSVLPGQTIYEQYF. V is TRBV29-1 and J is TRBJ2-7; TRBD1 matches at 7 bases. V was clipped by 6 bases and J by 3 bases; unmatched bases: 11. This CDR3 region has 14 residues. Germline V CDR1 and CDR2: SQVTM, ANQGSEA.

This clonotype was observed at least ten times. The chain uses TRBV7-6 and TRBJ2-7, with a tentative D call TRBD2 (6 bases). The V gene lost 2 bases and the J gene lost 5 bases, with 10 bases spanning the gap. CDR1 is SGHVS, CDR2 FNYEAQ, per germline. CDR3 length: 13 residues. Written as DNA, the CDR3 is TGTGCCAGCAGCTTAAACTGGAGGGACGAGCAGTACTTC. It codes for CASSLNWRDEQYF.

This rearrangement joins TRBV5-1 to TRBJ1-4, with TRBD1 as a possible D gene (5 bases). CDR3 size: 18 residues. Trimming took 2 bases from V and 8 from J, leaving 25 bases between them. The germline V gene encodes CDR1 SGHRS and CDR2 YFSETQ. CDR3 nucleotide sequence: TGCGCCAGCAGCTTTATGGCGCAGGGCCGCAAGCCGGGCGAAAAACTGTTTTTT. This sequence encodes CASSFMAQGRKPGEKLFF. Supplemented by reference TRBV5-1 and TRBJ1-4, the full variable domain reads KAGVTQTPRYLIKTRGQQVTLSCSPISGHRSVSWYQQTPGQGLQFLFEYFSETQRNKGNFPGRFSGRQFSNSRSEMNVSTLELGDSALYLCASSFMAQGRKPGEKLFFGSGTQLSVL.

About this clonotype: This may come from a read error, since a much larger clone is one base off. The CDR3 reads CASTEQGLVTEASF. CDR3 nucleotides: TGTGCCAGCACCGAACAGGGGTTGGTCACTGAAGCTTCCTTT. The rearrangement joins TRBV2 to TRBJ1-1; 7 nucleotides align to TRBD1. CDR3 length equals 14 residues. Germline V gene sequence: CDR1 SNHLY, CDR2 FYNNEI.

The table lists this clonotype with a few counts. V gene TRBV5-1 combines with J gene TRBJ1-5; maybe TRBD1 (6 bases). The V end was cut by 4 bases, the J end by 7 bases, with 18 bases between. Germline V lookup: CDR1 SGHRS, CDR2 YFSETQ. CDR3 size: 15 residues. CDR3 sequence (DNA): TGCGCCAGCAGCCAAGATAACAGGGCCTTACAGCCCCAGCATTTT. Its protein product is CASSQDNRALQPQHF.